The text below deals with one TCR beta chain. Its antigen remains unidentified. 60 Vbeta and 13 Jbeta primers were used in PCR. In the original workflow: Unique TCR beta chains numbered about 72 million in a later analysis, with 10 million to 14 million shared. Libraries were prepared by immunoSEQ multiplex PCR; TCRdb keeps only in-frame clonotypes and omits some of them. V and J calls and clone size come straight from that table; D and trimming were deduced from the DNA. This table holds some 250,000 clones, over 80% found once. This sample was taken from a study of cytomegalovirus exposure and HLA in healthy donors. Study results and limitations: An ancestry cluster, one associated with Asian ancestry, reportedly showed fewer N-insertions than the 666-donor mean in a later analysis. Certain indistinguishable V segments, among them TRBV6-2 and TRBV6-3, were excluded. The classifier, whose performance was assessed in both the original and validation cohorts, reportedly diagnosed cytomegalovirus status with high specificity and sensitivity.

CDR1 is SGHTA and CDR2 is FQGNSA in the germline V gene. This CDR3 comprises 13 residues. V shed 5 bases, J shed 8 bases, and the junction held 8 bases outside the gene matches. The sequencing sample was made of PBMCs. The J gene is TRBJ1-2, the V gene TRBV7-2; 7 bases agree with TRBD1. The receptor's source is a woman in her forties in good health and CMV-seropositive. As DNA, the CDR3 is TGTGCCAGCAGCGACGACAGGGTGGGCGGCTACACCTTC. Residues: CASSDDRVGGYTF.